Given below is one T cell receptor (beta chain) in context. Assay used: immunoSEQ multiplex PCR; TCRdb lists only in-frame clones, some missing. The table lists approximately 760,000 clones, roughly 85% of them singletons, with about 0.0098% in the top ten. The sample originates from a study of shared T cell receptors in the human thymus. The CDR3 runs to 17 residues. V was clipped by 4 bases and J by 4 bases; unmatched bases: 10. Germline-derived CDR1 and CDR2 are SGDLS and YYNGEE. These data were likewise used in another study, on human thymus T cells.

This sequence joins TRBV9 and TRBJ2-1; the match to TRBD2 covers 11 bases. This clonotype originated in a girl under three years old with a congenital heart defect. Sequencing was performed on thymocytes. CDR3 sequence: CASSTDISGGEYNEQFF. Written as DNA, the CDR3 is TGTGCCAGCAGCACCGACATTAGCGGGGGGGAGTACAATGAGCAGTTCTTC.